This T cell receptor beta chain was retrieved from a study of blood T cell repertoires in COVID-19. Clones were read by immunoSEQ multiplex PCR, and TCRdb kept only the in-frame ones, dropping some. Found here are over 200,000 clones, more than 80% of them singletons; the top ten hold less than 3.5%. The TCR comes from a man aged 30 to 45 with COVID-19, enrolled during active disease. The sequenced sample was peripheral blood.

CDR3 region: CACAGLPTFEAFF. In DNA form, the CDR3 reads TGTGCCTGCGCCGGGTTACCAACGTTCGAAGCTTTCTTT. The J gene is TRBJ1-1, the V gene TRBV28; D is unresolved. The CDR3 loop spans 13 amino acids. Germline values: CDR1 MDHEN, CDR2 SYDVKM. V dropped 11 bases and J dropped 8 bases, with 21 bases sitting between them.